The next 23 T cell receptor beta chains were all read from a single sample in a study of T cell responses to AZD1222 COVID-19 vaccine. Generated by immunoSEQ multiplex PCR, the TCRdb table keeps only in-frame clones and is missing some. Of 95,000 to 150,000 clones listed, around 90% are singletons. The source material was peripheral blood, sampled on day 0 of AZD1222 vaccination. The receptors originated from an adult in good health.

The CDR3 coding sequence is TGCGCCAGCAGCTTGGCAAGCAGGCAAGAGACCCAGTACTTC. It codes for CASSLASRQETQYF. The chain recombines TRBV5-1 with TRBJ2-5; unclear D gene. The germline CDR1 and CDR2 sequences are SGHRS and YFSETQ. The V and J ends lost 0 bases and 2 bases respectively, with 8 bases between them. The CDR3 runs to 14 residues.

The chain has TRBV7-9 and TRBJ2-5; 10 bases are shared with TRBD1. Trimming took 1 base from V and 3 from J; bases not matched to a gene: 2. The CDR3 is made up of 15 amino acids. The germline gives CDR1 SEHNR, CDR2 FQNEAQ (reference sequence). CDR3 bases: TGTGCCAGCAGCTTAGTCGGGACAGGGGAAGAGACCCAGTACTTC. Translated, it gives CASSLVGTGEETQYF.

V usage is TRBV3-1 (or the pseudogene TRBV3-2) and J usage is TRBJ2-3; D unresolved. V gave up 3 bases and J gave up 6 bases, with 4 bases separating them. CDR1 LGHDT and CDR2 YNNKEL come from the germline V gene (reference sequence). CDR3 length equals 11 residues. DNA of the CDR3: TGTGCCAGCAGCCACTCCGATACGCAGTATTTT. Translated: CASSHSDTQYF.

The J gene is TRBJ1-2, the V gene TRBV27; 7 bases line up with TRBD1. In germline, CDR1 is MNHEY, CDR2 SMNVEV (reference sequence). V gave up 6 bases and J gave up 3 bases; unmatched junction bases: 4. There are 13 residues in the CDR3. The CDR3 loop is CASSYGQDYGYTF. The DNA of the CDR3 is TGTGCCAGCAGCTACGGACAGGACTATGGCTACACCTTC.

This chain uses TRBV4-1 with TRBJ2-2; tentatively, D is TRBD2 (5 bases). V was pared by 1 base and J by 7 bases, with 10 bases between. The CDR3 is 14 residues long. CDR1 is MGHRA, CDR2 YSYEKL, per germline. CDR3 nucleotides: TGCGCCAGCAGCCAAGGGGTGAGGGTCGGGGAGCTGTTTTTT. Encoded protein: CASSQGVRVGELFF.

The chain recombines TRBV5-6 with TRBJ1-5, with D unresolved. In germline, CDR1 is SGHDT, CDR2 YYEEEE. Between the trimmed V and J ends, which lost 2 bases and 2 bases, there was a span of 14 bases. The CDR3 loop spans 16 amino acids. The chain's CDR3 is CASSLGWGNGNQPQHF. The CDR3 DNA reads as TGTGCCAGCAGCTTAGGATGGGGTAATGGCAATCAGCCCCAGCATTTT.

The chain is built from TRBV10-3 and TRBJ2-7; 9 positions agree with TRBD1. The CDR3 runs to 14 residues. The trim removed 4 bases at V and 2 bases at J, leaving 3 bases unmatched. From germline, CDR1 is ENHRY and CDR2 SYGVKD. The CDR3 coding sequence is TGTGCCATCAGTGGGGGGACAGGGCCCTACGAGCAGTACTTC. It yields the protein CAISGGTGPYEQYF.

DNA of the CDR3: TGTGCCAGCAGTGACCGACAGGAGACCTACGAGCAGTACTTC. This sequence encodes CASSDRQETYEQYF. The V gene is TRBV6-1, the J gene TRBJ2-7, with D tentatively TRBD1 (6 bases). The V end lost 3 bases, the J end lost 2 bases, and 11 bases lay between the germline ends. This CDR3 has 14 residues. Per the germline V gene, CDR1 is MNHNS and CDR2 is SASEGT.

The rearrangement uses TRBV7-9 and TRBJ2-3; D is undetermined. The V end was cut by 5 bases, the J end by 4 bases, with 7 bases between. This CDR3 spans 12 amino acids. Germline-derived CDR1 and CDR2 are SEHNR and FQNEAQ (reference sequence). The CDR3 sequence is CASSGSADTQYF. CDR3 DNA sequence: TGTGCCAGCAGCGGATCAGCAGATACGCAGTATTTT.

The V gene is TRBV13, the J gene TRBJ2-1, with 13 bases identical to TRBD2. The CDR3 is 18 amino acids. Germline lookup yields CDR1 PRHDT and CDR2 FYEKMQ (reference sequence). The V gene end was trimmed by 6 bases and the J gene end by 5 bases; junction bases not matched to a gene: 13. In DNA, the CDR3 is TGTGCCAGCAGTCGGCGAGGGGGGACTAGCGGGAAAAACAATGAGCAGTTCTTC. The encoded protein is CASSRRGGTSGKNNEQFF.

This chain links TRBV30 with TRBJ2-3; D not certain. The CDR3 is 11 residues long. Trimming removed 2 bases at V and 4 bases at J, with 4 bases between. Germline V gene sequence: CDR1 GTSNPN, CDR2 SVGIG (reference sequence). The CDR3 loop is CAWSTSDTQYF. The CDR3 region has the DNA TGTGCCTGGAGTACATCAGATACGCAGTATTTT.

The chain links TRBV5-6 to TRBJ1-4; D is ambiguous. Germline V gives CDR1 SGHDT, CDR2 YYEEEE. V was clipped by 1 base and J by 4 bases, with 11 bases between them. This CDR3 spans 15 amino acids. The CDR3 loop reads CASSLRAGYNEKLFF. The CDR3 coding sequence is TGTGCCAGCAGCTTGAGAGCAGGCTATAATGAAAAACTGTTTTTT.

J is TRBJ1-6 and V is TRBV19, with 7 bases fitting TRBD1. The J segment lost 7 bases and the V segment lost 7 bases, leaving 7 bases of the junction unmatched. Germline lookup yields CDR1 LNHDA and CDR2 SQIVND (reference sequence). The CDR3 spans 14 residues. CDR3 sequence: CASNPGGGNSPLHF. The CDR3 region has the DNA TGTGCCAGTAACCCAGGAGGGGGCAATTCACCCCTCCACTTT. Complete variable domain (other parts from reference TRBV19 and TRBJ1-6): DGGITQSPKYLFRKEGQNVTLSCEQNLNHDAMYWYRQDPGQGLRLIYYSQIVNDFQKGDIAEGYSVSREKKESFPLTVTSAQKNPTAFYLCASNPGGGNSPLHFGNGTRLTVT.

The chain joins TRBV9 to TRBJ2-3; no firm D call. The CDR3 has 13 amino acids. V gave up 0 bases and J gave up 6 bases, with 8 bases separating them. From germline, CDR1 is SGDLS and CDR2 YYNGEE. CDR3 residues: CASSVGSGDTQYF. Here the CDR3 DNA reads TGTGCCAGCAGCGTAGGGTCCGGCGATACGCAGTATTTT.

The chain has TRBV2 and TRBJ2-7, with 9 positions matching TRBD1. V lost 6 bases and J lost 0; bases outside the gene matches: 3. The CDR3 covers 14 residues. The germline V gene encodes CDR1 SNHLY and CDR2 FYNNEI. CDR3 region: CASRETGGSYEQYF. The CDR3 bases are TGTGCCAGCAGGGAGACAGGGGGCTCCTACGAGCAGTACTTC.

This clone was found once. The chain uses TRBV5-4 and TRBJ2-5; D not certain. This CDR3 region has 14 residues. Germline CDR1 reads SGHNT; CDR2 reads YYREEE (reference sequence). V was shortened by 4 bases and J by 1 base, with 11 bases between the two germline ends. As DNA, the CDR3 is TGTGCCAGCAGCCCCCGGACCCTCCAAGAGACCCAGTACTTC. It specifies CASSPRTLQETQYF.

V gene TRBV30 combines with J gene TRBJ2-1; D not certain. V was shortened by 3 bases and J by 4 bases, with 7 bases between the two germline ends. This CDR3 is 12 amino acids long. Germline assignment: CDR1 GTSNPN and CDR2 SVGIG (reference sequence). The CDR3 bases are TGTGCCTGGAGCGTCGTTTACAATGAGCAGTTCTTC. Residues: CAWSVVYNEQFF.

This clone was seen a single time. J is TRBJ1-2 and V is TRBV6-5, with TRBD1 as a possible D gene (5 bases). There are 14 residues in the CDR3. V was shortened by 1 base and J by 4 bases, with 10 bases between the two germline ends. CDR1 is MNHEY, CDR2 SVGAGI, per germline. The CDR3 nucleotides read TGTGCCAGCAGTTACTGGGGGGGTTCCTATGGCTACACCTTC. Its protein product is CASSYWGGSYGYTF.

The gene calls are TRBV6-5 and TRBJ2-1; 9 nucleotides agree with TRBD1. Germline loops: CDR1 MNHEY, CDR2 SVGAGI. With V trimmed by 6 bases and J by 6 bases, 6 bases remained unmatched. This CDR3 is 14 amino acids long. The CDR3 nucleotides are TGTGCCAGCAGGACGGGACAGGGCTTCAATGAGCAGTTCTTC. Translated, it gives CASRTGQGFNEQFF.

This clone showed up just a few times. DNA of the CDR3: TGTGCCAGCAGCTGGATTCTCCGTGGACAGGGGGCGAACACTGAAGCTTTCTTT. Its protein is CASSWILRGQGANTEAFF. V is TRBV5-8 and J is TRBJ1-1; 11 positions agree with TRBD1. This CDR3 is built from 18 residues. The trim removed 3 bases at V and 1 base at J, leaving 11 bases unmatched. The germline V gene encodes CDR1 SGHTS and CDR2 YDEGEE.

V and J are TRBV30 and TRBJ1-3, with a tentative D call TRBD1 (5 bases). Trimming left V 0 bases short and J 0 bases short, with 12 bases between. This CDR3 contains 16 residues. The germline gives CDR1 GTSNPN, CDR2 SVGIG (reference sequence). This chain's CDR3 is CAWSVRQLDSGNTIYF. The CDR3 bases are TGTGCCTGGAGTGTTAGACAGTTAGACTCTGGAAACACCATATATTTT.

This clone was detected only once. The chain joins TRBV5-1 to TRBJ1-4; TRBD1 aligns across 7 bases. The ends lost 0 bases at V and 6 bases at J; junction bases unmatched: 2. Germline loops: CDR1 SGHRS, CDR2 YFSETQ. The CDR3 length is 14 residues. In DNA form, the CDR3 reads TGCGCCAGCAGCTTGGGGGACAGCGATGAAAAACTGTTTTTT. The encoded protein is CASSLGDSDEKLFF.

V and J are TRBV7-9 and TRBJ1-2, with D hard to call. This CDR3 is 14 amino acids long. Deletions cut 0 bases from V and 8 bases from J, with 13 bases between. Per germline, CDR1 SEHNR and CDR2 FQNEAQ (reference sequence). CDR3 in amino acids: CASSLALRDPGYTF. DNA of the CDR3: TGTGCCAGCAGCTTAGCGCTAAGGGATCCGGGCTACACCTTC.